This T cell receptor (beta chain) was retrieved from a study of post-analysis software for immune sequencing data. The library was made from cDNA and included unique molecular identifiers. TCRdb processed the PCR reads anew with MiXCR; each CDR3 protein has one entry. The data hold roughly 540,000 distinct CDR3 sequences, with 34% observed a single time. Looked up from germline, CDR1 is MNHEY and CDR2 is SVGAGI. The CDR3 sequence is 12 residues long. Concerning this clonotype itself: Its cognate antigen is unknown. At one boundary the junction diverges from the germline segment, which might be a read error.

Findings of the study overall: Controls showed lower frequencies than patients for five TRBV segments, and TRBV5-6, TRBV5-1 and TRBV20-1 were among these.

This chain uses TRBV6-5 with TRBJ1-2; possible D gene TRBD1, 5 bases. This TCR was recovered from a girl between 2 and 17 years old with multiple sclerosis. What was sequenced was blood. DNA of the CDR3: TGTGCCGGCAGTTGGGGGGACGGTGGCTACACCTTC. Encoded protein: CAGSWGDGGYTF.